One sample yielded the 28 T cell receptor beta chains listed below, sequenced in a study of OX40 agonist ivuxolimab in advanced cancers. Data came from immunoSEQ multiplex PCR; TCRdb stores just in-frame clones and leaves some out. The sample holds around 60,000 clones, about nine tenths seen once. The sequenced sample was CD4+ or CD8+ T cells sorted from blood, obtained in a trial of the OX40 agonist ivuxolimab. The receptor set was obtained from an adult with an advanced solid tumor such as melanoma, head and neck, liver or kidney cancer.

The CDR3 DNA is TGTGCCAGCAGTACCGGGGGGGCCTATGGTGAAAAACTGTTTTTT. Its protein product is CASSTGGAYGEKLFF. The V gene is TRBV6-1, the J gene TRBJ1-4; D perhaps matches TRBD1 (6 bases). This CDR3 is built from 15 residues. V lost 5 bases to trimming and J lost 7 bases, with 17 bases between them. Germline CDR1 and CDR2: MNHNS and SASEGT.

The genes are TRBV7-9 and TRBJ1-1, with 7 bases fitting TRBD1. Per germline, CDR1 SEHNR and CDR2 FQNEAQ (reference sequence). Losses at the gene ends were 3 bases for V and 6 bases for J; bases not matched to a gene: 1. The CDR3 sequence is 12 residues long. CDR3: CASSFTGAEAFF. DNA for the CDR3: TGTGCCAGCAGCTTTACAGGGGCTGAAGCTTTCTTT.

The chain carries TRBV7-6 and TRBJ1-3; 7 bases are a match to TRBD1. The junction had 6 bases not matched to a gene; V was cut back by 4 bases and J by 0 bases. This CDR3 has 16 residues. The germline V gene has CDR1 SGHVS and CDR2 FNYEAQ. CDR3 sequence reads: CASSSGQVYSGNTIYF. For the CDR3, the DNA is TGTGCCAGCAGCTCCGGACAGGTCTACTCTGGAAACACCATATATTTT.

The chain employs TRBV28 and TRBJ2-1, with D perhaps matching TRBD1 (6 bases). This CDR3 spans 20 amino acids. The germline V gene has CDR1 MDHEN and CDR2 SYDVKM. V was clipped by 4 bases and J by 1 base, with 26 bases between them. CDR3 in amino acids: CASSSPRSRTVKGSYNEQFF. The CDR3 DNA is TGTGCCAGCAGTTCCCCCAGGTCGAGGACAGTAAAAGGGTCCTACAATGAGCAGTTCTTC.

The chain uses TRBV18 and TRBJ2-1; 11 bases match TRBD1. J was trimmed by 7 bases and V by 3 bases; bases with no gene match: 8. CDR3 size: 16 residues. Germline loops: CDR1 KGHSH, CDR2 LQKENI. CDR3 in DNA: TGTGCCAGCTCACCCCTCGGACAGGGGGCCACTAATGAGCAGTTCTTC. Translating it yields CASSPLGQGATNEQFF. The whole variable domain, filled in from reference TRBV18 and TRBJ2-1, reads NAGVMQNPRHLVRRRGQEARLRCSPMKGHSHVYWYRQLPEEGLKFMVYLQKENIIDESGMPKERFSAEFPKEGPSILRIQQVVRGDSAAYFCASSPLGQGATNEQFFGPGTRLTVL.

The chain joins TRBV4-3 to TRBJ2-3; 8 bases align to TRBD2. The CDR3 is 16 residues long. Germline V lookup: CDR1 LGHNA, CDR2 YSLEER. V was clipped by 0 bases and J by 5 bases; unmatched bases: 7. CDR3 sequence (DNA): TGCGCCAGCAGCCAAGACGGGAGCGGGGGTAGAGATACGCAGTATTTT. Translated: CASSQDGSGGRDTQYF.

The chain has TRBV30 and TRBJ1-5, with D possibly matching TRBD1 (5 bases). Trimming removed 2 bases from V and 6 bases from J, with 11 bases in between. This CDR3 is built from 13 residues. CDR1 and CDR2 (germline): GTSNPN, SVGIG (reference sequence). The CDR3: CAWSLGDSQPQHF. DNA for the CDR3: TGTGCCTGGAGTCTGGGAGACAGTCAGCCCCAGCATTTT.

This clone is a singleton in its sample. The gene calls are TRBV27 and TRBJ1-4, with D tentatively TRBD1 (6 bases). V gave up 5 bases and J gave up 0 bases, with 10 bases separating them. The CDR3 contains 15 residues. Per the germline V gene, CDR1 is MNHEY and CDR2 is SMNVEV (reference sequence). CDR3 region: CASSRGDSTNEKLFF. The CDR3 DNA follows: TGTGCCAGCAGTAGGGGGGACTCAACTAATGAAAAACTGTTTTTT.

V usage is TRBV21-1 and J usage is TRBJ2-4; the table gives TRBD1 as D, unverified against the DNA. TRBV21-1 is assigned pseudogene status. This CDR3 spans 17 amino acids. The CDR3 loop is CASSKDNLQGAKNIQYF. In DNA, the CDR3 is TGTGCCAGCAGCAAAGATAACCTACAGGGAGCCAAAAACATTCAGTACTTC.

This chain links TRBV29-1 with TRBJ1-6; the D gene is possibly TRBD1 (6 bases). The V gene lost 5 bases and the J gene lost 7 bases, with 15 bases spanning the gap. The CDR3 consists of 14 residues. Germline V lookup: CDR1 SQVTM, CDR2 ANQGSEA. The DNA of the CDR3 is TGCAGCGTTAGGTTCCAGGGGTCCAATTCACCCCTCCACTTT. Amino acids: CSVRFQGSNSPLHF. The full variable domain, in which reference TRBV29-1 and TRBJ1-6 provide the parts outside the CDR3, is SAVISQKPSRDICQRGTSLTIQCQVDSQVTMMFWYRQQPGQSLTLIATANQGSEATYESGFVIDKFPISRPNLTFSTLTVSNMSPEDSSIYLCSVRFQGSNSPLHFGNGTRLTVT.

The chain uses TRBV19 and TRBJ2-5, with TRBD2 as a possible D gene (5 bases). The CDR3 extends over 13 amino acids. The V gene's germline CDR1 is LNHDA and CDR2 SQIVND (reference sequence). The V and J ends lost 7 bases and 4 bases respectively, with 13 bases between them. CDR3 loop: CASTPGIGETQYF. The CDR3 DNA reads as TGTGCCAGTACCCCGGGGATCGGAGAGACCCAGTACTTC.

The genes are TRBV7-9 and TRBJ1-3; D may be TRBD1 (6 bases). V lost 4 bases, J lost 0 bases, and 13 bases lay in between. Germline assignment: CDR1 SEHNR and CDR2 FQNEAQ (reference sequence). The CDR3 has 16 amino acids. In DNA form, the CDR3 reads TGTGCCAGCAGCTCCGGACAGCCGAGCTCTGGAAACACCATATATTTT. Amino acids: CASSSGQPSSGNTIYF.

The V and J genes are TRBV11-2 and TRBJ1-2; D unresolved. V was clipped by 4 bases and J by 2 bases, with 5 bases between them. The CDR3 contains 12 residues. Germline loops: CDR1 SGHAT, CDR2 FQNNGV. The CDR3 is CASSYQNYGYTF. In DNA, the CDR3 is TGTGCCAGCAGCTATCAAAACTATGGCTACACCTTC.

V usage is TRBV28 and J usage is TRBJ2-1; 9 bases fit TRBD1. Germline assignment: CDR1 MDHEN and CDR2 SYDVKM. The CDR3 is 15 amino acids. Unmatched junction bases numbered 6, after V lost 4 bases and J lost 5 bases. The CDR3 sequence: CASSSYRGLNNEQFF. DNA for the CDR3: TGTGCCAGCAGTTCATACAGGGGGCTCAACAATGAGCAGTTCTTC.

The rearrangement joins TRBV29-1 to TRBJ2-5; a possible D gene is TRBD1 (6 bases). Trimming stripped 4 bases from V and 4 bases from J, with 10 bases between. Germline V gene lookup returns CDR1 SQVTM and CDR2 ANQGSEA. The CDR3 contains 12 residues. In DNA, the CDR3 is TGCAGCGTTGTACAGGGCGGAGAGACCCAGTACTTC. This encodes CSVVQGGETQYF.

The chain couples TRBV28 to TRBJ1-2; maybe TRBD1 (6 bases). The germline V gene has CDR1 MDHEN and CDR2 SYDVKM. This CDR3 region has 13 residues. V lost 6 bases, J lost 6 bases, and 14 bases lay in between. The CDR3 reads CASSPQGRDGYTF. The CDR3, as DNA: TGTGCCAGCAGCCCACAGGGTCGGGATGGCTACACCTTC.

The chain employs TRBV6-1 and TRBJ2-7, with 9 nucleotides matching TRBD1. CDR3 length equals 14 residues. Germline loops: CDR1 MNHNS, CDR2 SASEGT. V shed 6 bases and J 6 bases; nucleotides not matched to a gene: 9. The CDR3 region has the DNA TGTGCCAGCAGACGGACAGGGGCGAACGGCGAGCAGTACTTC. The encoded protein is CASRRTGANGEQYF.

The chain employs TRBV9 and TRBJ2-1, with 7 bases aligning to TRBD2. CDR1 SGDLS and CDR2 YYNGEE come from the germline V gene. This CDR3 is 16 amino acids long. V lost 5 bases to trimming and J lost 2 bases; unmatched junction nucleotides: 10. Here the CDR3 DNA reads TGTGCCAGCAGTTTCCTAAGCGGGGTTGCCTACAATGAGCAGTTCTTC. Encoded protein: CASSFLSGVAYNEQFF.

The chain employs TRBV28 and TRBJ1-5; D is unresolved. V dropped 5 bases and J dropped 3 bases, with 14 bases sitting between them. The CDR3 loop spans 15 amino acids. Germline V gene lookup returns CDR1 MDHEN and CDR2 SYDVKM. CDR3 nucleotide sequence: TGTGCCAGCAGTACTCCGGGGTCCCCCAATCAGCCCCAGCATTTT. As protein: CASSTPGSPNQPQHF.

DNA of the CDR3: TGCGCCAGCTCGTTGACAGGGGGCGCCGGAAACACCATATATTTT. This encodes CASSLTGGAGNTIYF. The chain uses TRBV5-1 and TRBJ1-3, with 10 nucleotides matching TRBD1. The CDR3 spans 15 residues. In germline, CDR1 is SGHRS, CDR2 YFSETQ. V was clipped by 7 bases and J by 4 bases; unmatched bases: 8.

The gene calls are TRBV7-2 and TRBJ1-3; D perhaps matches TRBD1 (6 bases). The ends were cut back, 0 bases at V and 3 bases at J, with 12 bases in the middle. This CDR3 is 16 amino acids long. CDR1 SGHTA and CDR2 FQGNSA come from the germline V gene. The CDR3 DNA is TGTGCCAGCAGCTTAGCGGCGGGGGCGGGTGGAAACACCATATATTTT. Amino acids: CASSLAAGAGGNTIYF. Supplemented by reference TRBV7-2 and TRBJ1-3, the full variable domain reads GAGVSQSPSNKVTEKGKDVELRCDPISGHTALYWYRQSLGQGLEFLIYFQGNSAPDKSGLPSDRFSAERTGGSVSTLTIQRTQQEDSAVYLCASSLAAGAGGNTIYFGEGSWLTVV.

The J gene is TRBJ1-6, the V gene TRBV30; 8 bases match TRBD1. Trimming at V came to 5 bases and at J to 7 bases, leaving 7 bases not matched to a gene. The CDR3 totals 14 residues. Germline V gives CDR1 GTSNPN, CDR2 SVGIG (reference sequence). The CDR3 region is CAWGTGTGNSPLHF. The CDR3 nucleotides are TGTGCCTGGGGTACCGGGACAGGAAATTCACCCCTCCACTTT.

The rearrangement links TRBV19 to TRBJ2-5, with a possible D match to TRBD2 (7 bases). There are 14 residues in the CDR3. The V end was cut by 3 bases, the J end by 4 bases, with 12 bases between. Germline loops: CDR1 LNHDA, CDR2 SQIVND (reference sequence). The CDR3 protein is CASSIQGGGETQYF. CDR3 nucleotide sequence: TGTGCCAGTAGTATTCAAGGGGGGGGAGAGACCCAGTACTTC.

About this clone itself: Other nucleotide sequences from this sample produce the same CDR3. CDR3 in amino acids: CASSWTSGSLSDTQYF. Here the CDR3 DNA reads TGTGCCAGCAGTTGGACTAGCGGGAGTTTGTCAGATACGCAGTATTTT. J is TRBJ2-3 and V is TRBV7-2, with TRBD2 matching 13 bases. The CDR3 runs 16 residues. The V gene's germline CDR1 is SGHTA and CDR2 FQGNSA. Germline trimming cut 6 bases from V and 4 bases from J; bases unmatched to any gene: 7.

DNA for the CDR3: TGTGCCAGCAGCTTAGGGGGCCGAAACTATGGCTACACCTTC. This codes for CASSLGGRNYGYTF. The chain joins TRBV7-2 to TRBJ1-2; a possible D gene is TRBD1 (5 bases). This CDR3 contains 14 residues. Trimming shortened V by 1 base and J by 2 bases, and 8 bases separated the two germline ends. Germline CDR1 and CDR2: SGHTA and FQGNSA.

The chain recombines TRBV4-1 with TRBJ2-5; tentative D call: TRBD2 (6 bases). Trimming shortened V by 4 bases and J by 5 bases, and 11 bases separated the two germline ends. In germline, CDR1 is MGHRA, CDR2 YSYEKL. The length of the CDR3 is 13 residues. The CDR3 protein is CASSPQRGETQYF. Written as DNA, the CDR3 is TGCGCCAGCAGCCCCCAACGGGGGGAGACCCAGTACTTC.

The chain uses TRBV10-3 and TRBJ2-7; D is ambiguous. The CDR3 loop spans 13 amino acids. V lost 10 bases, J lost 7 bases, and 20 bases lay in between. The germline V gene encodes CDR1 ENHRY and CDR2 SYGVKD. The CDR3 spells CATGSHPGEEQYF. In nucleotides, the CDR3 is TGTGCCACCGGATCCCACCCGGGCGAGGAGCAGTACTTC.

The V gene is TRBV6-6, the J gene TRBJ1-4; possible D gene TRBD1, 6 bases. Germline V gene sequence: CDR1 MNHNY, CDR2 SVGAGI (reference sequence). CDR3 length: 15 amino acids. Trimming cost V 2 bases and J 13 bases, with 20 bases left between them. The CDR3 nucleotides are TGTGCCAGCAGTTACCCCTTGCCAGGGGCCGTAAGACTGTTTTTT. Translated: CASSYPLPGAVRLFF.